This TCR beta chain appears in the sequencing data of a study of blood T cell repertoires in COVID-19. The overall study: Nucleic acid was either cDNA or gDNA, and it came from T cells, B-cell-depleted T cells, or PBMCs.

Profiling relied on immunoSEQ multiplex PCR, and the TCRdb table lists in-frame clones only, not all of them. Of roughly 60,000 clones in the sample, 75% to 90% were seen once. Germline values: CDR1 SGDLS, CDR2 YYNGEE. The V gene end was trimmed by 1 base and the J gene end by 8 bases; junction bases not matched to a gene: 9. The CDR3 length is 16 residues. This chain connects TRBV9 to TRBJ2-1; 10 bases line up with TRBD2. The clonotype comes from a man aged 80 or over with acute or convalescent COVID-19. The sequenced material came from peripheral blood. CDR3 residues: CASSVKQRGGWDEQFF. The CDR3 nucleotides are TGTGCCAGCAGCGTAAAACAGCGGGGGGGCTGGGATGAGCAGTTCTTC.